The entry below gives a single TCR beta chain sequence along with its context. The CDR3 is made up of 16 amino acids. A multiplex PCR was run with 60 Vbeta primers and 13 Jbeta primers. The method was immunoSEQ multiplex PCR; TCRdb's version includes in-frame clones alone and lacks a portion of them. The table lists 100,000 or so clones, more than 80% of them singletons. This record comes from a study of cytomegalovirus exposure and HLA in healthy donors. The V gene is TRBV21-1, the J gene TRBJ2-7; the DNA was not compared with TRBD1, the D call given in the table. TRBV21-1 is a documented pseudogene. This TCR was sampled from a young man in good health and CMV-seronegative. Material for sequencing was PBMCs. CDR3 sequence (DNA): TGTGCCAGCAGCAGCTACACCGGGACAGGGGGATACGAGCAGTACTTC. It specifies CASSSYTGTGGYEQYF.